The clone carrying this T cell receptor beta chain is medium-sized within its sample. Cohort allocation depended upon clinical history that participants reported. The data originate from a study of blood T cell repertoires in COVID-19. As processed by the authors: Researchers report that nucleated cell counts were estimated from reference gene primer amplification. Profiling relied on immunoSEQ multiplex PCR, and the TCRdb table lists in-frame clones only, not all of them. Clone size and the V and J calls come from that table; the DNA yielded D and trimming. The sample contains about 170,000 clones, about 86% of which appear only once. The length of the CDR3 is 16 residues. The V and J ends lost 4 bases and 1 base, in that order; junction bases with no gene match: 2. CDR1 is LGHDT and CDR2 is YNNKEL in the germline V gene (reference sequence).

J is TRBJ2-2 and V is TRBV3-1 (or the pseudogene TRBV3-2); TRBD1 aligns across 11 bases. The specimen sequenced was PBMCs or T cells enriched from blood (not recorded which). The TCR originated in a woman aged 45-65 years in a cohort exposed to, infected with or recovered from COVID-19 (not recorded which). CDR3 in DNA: TGTGCCAGCAGCCGGACAGGGGGCGTGAACACCGGGGAGCTGTTTTTT. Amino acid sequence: CASSRTGGVNTGELFF.